One TCR beta chain is described in this entry. Authors' data handling: Estimation of nucleated cell counts relied on the amplification of reference gene primers. The table came from immunoSEQ multiplex PCR; TCRdb's copy has only in-frame clones and leaves some out. Clonal size and the V and J genes are those of that table, whereas D and trimming came from the DNA. The repertoire includes roughly 300,000 clones, 75% to 85% of them detected once, and just over 7% sits in the top ten. Germline assignment: CDR1 MGHRA and CDR2 YSYEKL. This CDR3 spans 16 amino acids. The junction had 9 bases not matched to a gene; V was cut back by 4 bases and J by 5 bases. This sample was taken from a study of blood T cell repertoires in COVID-19. As for the study in general: Donors in the United States, Italy and Spain gave samples during acute or convalescent COVID-19. From T cells, B-cell-depleted T cells, or PBMCs came the material, which was cDNA or gDNA.

The chain uses TRBV4-1 and TRBJ2-1; 9 bases line up with TRBD1. The clonotype comes from a human donor in a cohort sampled during active COVID-19. What was sequenced was peripheral blood. CDR3 region: CASSPLDRGSHNEQFF. CDR3 in DNA: TGCGCCAGCAGCCCATTGGACAGGGGATCCCACAATGAGCAGTTCTTC.